This T cell receptor beta chain was found in a study of T cell clonotyping in hematopoietic cell transplantation. Findings and limits, study-wide: Pathologically expanded recipient clonotypes increased progressively from day 30 to day 180 as diversity fell. CD4 and CD8 repertoire contributions could not be separated without sorting. Graft donor and pretransplant recipient Inverse Simpson Index values predicted broader posttransplant TCR diversity. At the given depth, recipient repertoires were over 97% de novo clonotypes.

The CDR3 totals 16 residues. The V end lost 4 bases, the J end lost 4 bases, and 17 bases lay between the germline ends. Germline assignment: CDR1 SGHAT and CDR2 FQNNGV. A word on this clone: What it recognizes is unknown.

TCRdb's copy holds only in-frame clones and misses some; the assay was immunoSEQ multiplex PCR. Of almost 20,000 clones listed, roughly 80% are singletons. Specimen: peripheral blood mononuclear cells. The chain carries TRBV11-2 and TRBJ1-5, with D unresolved. The clonotype originates from a man in his 60s in good health. Some clones in this sample may be carry-over from other donors' samples. The CDR3 is CASSSTAGSGNQPQHF. The CDR3 DNA is TGTGCCAGCAGCTCCACGGCAGGAAGCGGTAATCAGCCCCAGCATTTT.